The clone carrying this T cell receptor beta chain has ten or more counts. CDR1 is MNHEY, CDR2 SMNVEV, per germline (reference sequence). The junction had 6 bases not matched to a gene; V was cut back by 3 bases and J by 7 bases. The CDR3 length is 14 residues. In the authors' methods: Reference gene primers were amplified, and this amplification served to estimate nucleated cell counts. Data came from immunoSEQ multiplex PCR; TCRdb stores just in-frame clones and leaves some out. The V and J calls and clone size come from that table; D and trimming were worked out from the DNA. Here the sample spans tens of thousands of clones, 81% being singletons. These data come from a study of blood T cell repertoires in COVID-19. Study-wide context: Acute and convalescent COVID-19 specimens originated in the United States, Italy and Spain. The cDNA or gDNA used as material had been derived from T cells, B-cell-depleted T cells, or PBMCs.

The clonotype was recovered from a man older than 75 with acute or convalescent COVID-19. Specimen: peripheral blood. This chain uses TRBV27 with TRBJ2-7; 10 bases align to TRBD1. In DNA, the CDR3 is TGTGCCAGCAGTTTTAGGGACAGGGGAGGGGAGCAGTACTTC. Protein sequence: CASSFRDRGGEQYF.